This T cell receptor beta chain is drawn from a study of shared clonotypes between healthy human individuals. Germline assignment: CDR1 ENHRY and CDR2 SYGVKD. V was pared by 3 bases and J by 4 bases, with 4 bases of the junction left unmatched. This CDR3 has 14 residues. Sorted-subset replicate PCR reactions were performed with about 200 ng DNA, corresponding to roughly 30,000 T cell genomes. The protocol was immunoSEQ multiplex PCR, while the TCRdb copy is restricted to in-frame clones and leaves out a portion. The sample lists about 2 million clones; roughly 95% were seen once. Selected positively for CCR7 and CD45RO-negative, naive CD8 cells excluded terminally differentiated effector memory CD45RA+ cells.

Input material: naive CD8+ T cells sorted from blood. The TCR sequence derives from a man aged 18 to 29 in good health. The rearrangement links TRBV10-3 to TRBJ1-1; 8 bases agree with TRBD1. CDR3 region: CAISDLRGPTEAFF. The CDR3 DNA reads as TGTGCCATCAGTGACCTCAGGGGGCCCACTGAAGCTTTCTTT.